The rows below give T cell receptor beta chains drawn from one sample of a study of blood T cell repertoires in COVID-19. Measured with immunoSEQ multiplex PCR; TCRdb has only the in-frame clones, and not every one. The sample has under 200,000 clones, approximately 86% seen once; the top ten hold 0.99%. Material for sequencing was peripheral blood. The receptors shown here come from a man younger than 30 with acute or convalescent COVID-19. The CDR3 runs from the conserved cysteine through the conserved F or W. The D gene is left open where the match is weak. The listing skips clone size in some rows; elsewhere it reads once, few, many or a size class.

V gene	CDR3 length	D gene	clone size	J gene	CDR3 DNA	CDR3 protein
TRBV5-1	15	TRBD1	NA	TRBJ2-2	TGCGCCAGCAGCTGGACAGGGGACCCCACCGGGGAGCTGTTTTTT	CASSWTGDPTGELFF
TRBV18	15	TRBD2	NA	TRBJ2-5	TGTGCCAGCTCACCAGGACTAGCGGGGGTAGAGACCCAGTACTTC	CASSPGLAGVETQYF
TRBV27	15	NA	NA	TRBJ1-4	TGTGCCAGCAGTTTACTACCGGGAGACTATGAAAAACTGTTTTTT	CASSLLPGDYEKLFF
TRBV9	12	TRBD1	once	TRBJ2-7	TGTGCCAGCAGCCCAGGGGGTTCCGAGCAGTACTTC	CASSPGGSEQYF
TRBV24-1	14	NA	NA	TRBJ1-6	TGTGCCACCAGTGCTAGCTCCTATAATTCACCCCTCCACTTT	CATSASSYNSPLHF
TRBV6-2/TRBV6-3	17	NA	NA	TRBJ2-2	TGTGCCAGCAGTTACCTACTGGGACTTACTGACACCGGGGAGCTGTTTTTT	CASSYLLGLTDTGELFF
TRBV24-1	15	TRBD1	NA	TRBJ1-5	TGTGCCACCAGTGAGGCAGACAGGGGGGATCAGCCCCAGCATTTT	CATSEADRGDQPQHF
TRBV6-1	17	NA	NA	TRBJ1-5	TGTGCCAGCAGTGTCGGGACTTCCCAACTTAGCAATCAGCCCCAGCATTTT	CASSVGTSQLSNQPQHF
TRBV28	12	NA	NA	TRBJ1-1	TGTGCCAGCAATGAGAAGAACACTGAAGCTTTCTTT	CASNEKNTEAFF
TRBV5-5	14	NA	NA	TRBJ2-7	TGTGCCAGCAGCTTGGTTAGGGGCGCCTACGAGCAGTACTTC	CASSLVRGAYEQYF
TRBV7-8	13	NA	NA	TRBJ2-5	TGTGCCAGCAGCCTCTGGACAGAAGAGACCCAGTACTTC	CASSLWTEETQYF
TRBV7-8	16	NA	NA	TRBJ2-5	TGTGCCAGCAGTGCCCTTGGGGCGCCCCCACGAGAGACCCAGTACTTC	CASSALGAPPRETQYF
TRBV7-2	16	TRBD2	NA	TRBJ2-1	TGTGCCAGCAGCTCTCCTAGCGGGTACACCTACAATGAGCAGTTCTTC	CASSSPSGYTYNEQFF
TRBV5-4	14	TRBD1	once	TRBJ1-2	TGTGCCAGCAGCCAGGGACAGGCTAACTATGGCTACACCTTC	CASSQGQANYGYTF
TRBV7-9	15	NA	NA	TRBJ1-1	TGTGCCAGCAGCTTAGTTCGCAGCAGGGTTGGTGAAGCTTTCTTT	CASSLVRSRVGEAFF
TRBV5-1	15	NA	NA	TRBJ2-7	TGCGCCAGCAGCTTCATGGACATCGGCTCCTACGAGCAGTACTTC	CASSFMDIGSYEQYF
TRBV7-9	14	TRBD2	NA	TRBJ2-5	TGTGCCAGCAGCGTCCGACTAGCTCGGGAGACCCAGTACTTC	CASSVRLARETQYF
TRBV19	16	NA	NA	TRBJ1-5	TGTACCAGTAGTATAGAATCCGGAGGAGGCAATCAGCCCCAGCATTTT	CTSSIESGGGNQPQHF